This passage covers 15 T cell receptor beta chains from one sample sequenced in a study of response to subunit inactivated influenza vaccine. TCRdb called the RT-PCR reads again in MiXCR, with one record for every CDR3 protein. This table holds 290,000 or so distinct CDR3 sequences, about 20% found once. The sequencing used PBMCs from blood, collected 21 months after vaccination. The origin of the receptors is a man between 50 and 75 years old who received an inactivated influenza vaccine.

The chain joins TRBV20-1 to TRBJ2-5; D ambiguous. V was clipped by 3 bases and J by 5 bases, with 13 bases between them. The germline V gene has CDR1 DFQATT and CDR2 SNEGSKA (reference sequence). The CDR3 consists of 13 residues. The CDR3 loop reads CSASNIKQETQYF. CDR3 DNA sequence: TGCAGTGCTAGTAACATCAAGCAGGAGACCCAGTACTTC.

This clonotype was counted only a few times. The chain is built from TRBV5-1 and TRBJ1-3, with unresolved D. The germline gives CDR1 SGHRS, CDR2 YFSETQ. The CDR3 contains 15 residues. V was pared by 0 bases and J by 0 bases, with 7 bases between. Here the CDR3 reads CASSLESISGNTIYF. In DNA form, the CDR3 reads TGCGCCAGCAGCTTGGAATCCATCTCTGGAAACACCATATATTTT.

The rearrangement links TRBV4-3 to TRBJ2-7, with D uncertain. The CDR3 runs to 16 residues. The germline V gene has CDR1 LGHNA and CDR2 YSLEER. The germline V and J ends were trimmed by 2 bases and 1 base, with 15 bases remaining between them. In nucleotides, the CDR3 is TGCGCCAGCAGCCAATCTCTGGACGGCAATTCCTACGAGCAGTACTTC. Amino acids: CASSQSLDGNSYEQYF.

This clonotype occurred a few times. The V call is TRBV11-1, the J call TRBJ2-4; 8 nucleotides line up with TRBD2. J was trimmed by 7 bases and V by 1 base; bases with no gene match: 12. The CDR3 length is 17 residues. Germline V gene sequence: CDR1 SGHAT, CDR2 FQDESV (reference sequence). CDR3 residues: CASSLGLLRGGRNIQYF. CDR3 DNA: TGTGCCAGCAGCTTAGGACTACTTCGGGGGGGCCGGAACATTCAGTACTTC.

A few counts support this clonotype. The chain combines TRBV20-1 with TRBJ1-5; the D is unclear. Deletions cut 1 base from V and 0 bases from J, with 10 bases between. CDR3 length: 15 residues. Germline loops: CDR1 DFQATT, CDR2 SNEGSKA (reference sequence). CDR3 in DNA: TGCAGTGCTAGAGCGGGTACTTATAGCAATCAGCCCCAGCATTTT. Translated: CSARAGTYSNQPQHF.

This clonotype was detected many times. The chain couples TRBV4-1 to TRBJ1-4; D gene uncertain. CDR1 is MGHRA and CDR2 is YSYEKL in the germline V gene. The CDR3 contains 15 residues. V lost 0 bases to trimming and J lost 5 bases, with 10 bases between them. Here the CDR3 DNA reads TGCGCCAGCAGCCAAGATCCGACACGGAATGAAAAACTGTTTTTT. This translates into CASSQDPTRNEKLFF.

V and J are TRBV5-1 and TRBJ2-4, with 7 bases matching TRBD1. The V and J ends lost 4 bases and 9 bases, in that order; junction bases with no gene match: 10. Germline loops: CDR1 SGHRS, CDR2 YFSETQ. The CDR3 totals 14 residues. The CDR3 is CASSLGQIRGIQYF. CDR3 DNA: TGCGCCAGCAGCCTGGGACAGATAAGGGGCATTCAGTACTTC.

CDR3 coding DNA: TGCGCCAGCAGCCAAGGCCAGGGTATCGACGAGCAGTACTTC. Translating gives CASSQGQGIDEQYF. This rearrangement joins TRBV4-3 to TRBJ2-7, with D tentatively TRBD1 (5 bases). The CDR3 extends over 14 amino acids. Germline-derived CDR1 and CDR2 are LGHNA and YSLEER. Trimming stripped 1 base from V and 5 bases from J, with 12 bases between.

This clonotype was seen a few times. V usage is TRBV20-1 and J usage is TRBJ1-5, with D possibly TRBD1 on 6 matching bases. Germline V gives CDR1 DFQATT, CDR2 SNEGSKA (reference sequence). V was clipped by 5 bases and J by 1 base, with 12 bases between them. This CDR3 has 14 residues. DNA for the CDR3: TGCAGTGCTCTTCCGGGACACAGCAATCAGCCCCAGCATTTT. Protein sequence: CSALPGHSNQPQHF.

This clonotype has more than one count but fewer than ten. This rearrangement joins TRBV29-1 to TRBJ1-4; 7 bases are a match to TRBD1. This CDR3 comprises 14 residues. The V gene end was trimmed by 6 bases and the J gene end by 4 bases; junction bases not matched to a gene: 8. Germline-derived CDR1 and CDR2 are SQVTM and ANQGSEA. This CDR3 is CSVAGTAFNEKLFF. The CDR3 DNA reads TGCAGCGTGGCCGGGACAGCCTTTAATGAAAAACTGTTTTTT.

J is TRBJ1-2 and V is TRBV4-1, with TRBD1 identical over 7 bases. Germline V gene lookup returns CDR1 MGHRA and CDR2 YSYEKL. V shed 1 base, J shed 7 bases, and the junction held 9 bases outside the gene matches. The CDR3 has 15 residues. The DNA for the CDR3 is TGCGCCAGCAGCCAAGTAATCGGGGAGGGGGCTGGCTACACCTTC. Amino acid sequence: CASSQVIGEGAGYTF.

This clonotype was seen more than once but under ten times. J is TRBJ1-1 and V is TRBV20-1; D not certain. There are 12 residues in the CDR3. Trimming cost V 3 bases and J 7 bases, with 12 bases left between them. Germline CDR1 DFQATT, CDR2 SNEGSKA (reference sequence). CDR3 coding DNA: TGCAGTGCTAGCTCCGACACGTTTGAAGCTTTCTTT. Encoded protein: CSASSDTFEAFF.

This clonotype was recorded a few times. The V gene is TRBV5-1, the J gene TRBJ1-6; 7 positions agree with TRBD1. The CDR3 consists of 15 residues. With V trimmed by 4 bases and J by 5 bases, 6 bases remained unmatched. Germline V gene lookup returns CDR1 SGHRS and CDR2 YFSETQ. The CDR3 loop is CASSPGTADNSPLHF. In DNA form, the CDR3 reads TGCGCCAGCAGCCCCGGGACAGCCGATAATTCACCCCTCCACTTT.

The DNA for the CDR3 is TGTGCCAGCAGCCCCCGAAGTGAGCAGTTCTTC. Translated, it gives CASSPRSEQFF. The V and J genes are TRBV7-8 and TRBJ2-1; the D is unclear. V lost 5 bases to trimming and J lost 9 bases, with 8 bases between them. The CDR3 length is 11 residues. Germline lookup yields CDR1 SGHVS and CDR2 FQNEAQ. Together with reference TRBV7-8 and TRBJ2-1, the CDR3 gives the full variable domain: GAGVSQSPRYKVAKRGQDVALRCDPISGHVSLFWYQQALGQGPEFLTYFQNEAQLDKSGLPSDRFFAERPEGSVSTLKIQRTQQEDSAVYLCASSPRSEQFFGPGTRLTVL.

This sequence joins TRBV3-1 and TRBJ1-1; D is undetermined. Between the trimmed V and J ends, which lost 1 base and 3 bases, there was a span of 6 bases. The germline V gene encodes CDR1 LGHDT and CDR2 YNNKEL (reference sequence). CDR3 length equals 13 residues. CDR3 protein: CASSQAHDTEAFF. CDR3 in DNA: TGTGCCAGCAGCCAAGCCCACGACACTGAAGCTTTCTTT.